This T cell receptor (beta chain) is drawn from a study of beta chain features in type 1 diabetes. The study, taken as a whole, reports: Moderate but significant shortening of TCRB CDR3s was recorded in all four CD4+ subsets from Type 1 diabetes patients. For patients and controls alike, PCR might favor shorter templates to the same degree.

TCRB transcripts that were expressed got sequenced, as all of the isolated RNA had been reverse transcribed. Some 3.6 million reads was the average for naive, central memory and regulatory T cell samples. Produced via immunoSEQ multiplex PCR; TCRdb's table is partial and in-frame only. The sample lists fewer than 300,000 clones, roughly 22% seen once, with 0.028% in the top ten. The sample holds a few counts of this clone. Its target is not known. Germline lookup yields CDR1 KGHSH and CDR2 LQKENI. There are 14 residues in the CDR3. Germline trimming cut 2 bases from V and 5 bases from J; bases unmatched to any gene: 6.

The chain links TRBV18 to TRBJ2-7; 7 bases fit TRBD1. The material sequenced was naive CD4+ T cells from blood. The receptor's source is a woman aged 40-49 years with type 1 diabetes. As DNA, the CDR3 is TGTGCCAGCTCACCAGGGACAGCCAAGAACGAGCAGTACTTC. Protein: CASSPGTAKNEQYF.